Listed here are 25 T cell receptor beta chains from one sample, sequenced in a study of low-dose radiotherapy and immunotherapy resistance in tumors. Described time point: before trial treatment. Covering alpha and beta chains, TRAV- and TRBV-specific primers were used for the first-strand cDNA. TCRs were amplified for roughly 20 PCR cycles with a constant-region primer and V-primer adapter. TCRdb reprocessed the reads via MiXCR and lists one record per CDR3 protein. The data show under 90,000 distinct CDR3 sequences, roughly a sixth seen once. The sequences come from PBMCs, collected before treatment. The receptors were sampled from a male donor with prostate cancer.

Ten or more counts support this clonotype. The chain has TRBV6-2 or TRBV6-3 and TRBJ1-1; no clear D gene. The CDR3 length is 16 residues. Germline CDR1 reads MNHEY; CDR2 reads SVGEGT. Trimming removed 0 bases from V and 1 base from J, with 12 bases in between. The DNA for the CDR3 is TGTGCCAGCAGTTACTCTTCGGCGGATAAGAACACTGAAGCTTTCTTT. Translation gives CASSYSSADKNTEAFF.

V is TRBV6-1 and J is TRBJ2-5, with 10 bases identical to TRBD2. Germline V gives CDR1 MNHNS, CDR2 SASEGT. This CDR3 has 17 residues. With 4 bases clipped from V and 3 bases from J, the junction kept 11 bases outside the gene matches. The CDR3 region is CASSASNRAGGEETQYF. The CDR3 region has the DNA TGTGCCAGCAGTGCTAGTAATCGAGCGGGGGGGGAAGAGACCCAGTACTTC.

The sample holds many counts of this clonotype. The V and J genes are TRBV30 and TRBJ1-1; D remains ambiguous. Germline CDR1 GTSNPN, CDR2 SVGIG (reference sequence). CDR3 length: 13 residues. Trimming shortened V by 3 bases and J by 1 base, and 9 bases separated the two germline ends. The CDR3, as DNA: TGTGCCTGGAGCTCCAGGAGGAACACTGAAGCTTTCTTT. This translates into CAWSSRRNTEAFF. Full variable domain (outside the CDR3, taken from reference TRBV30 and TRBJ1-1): SQTIHQWPATLVQPVGSPLSLECTVEGTSNPNLYWYRQAAGRGLQLLFYSVGIGQISSEVPQNLSASRPQDRQFILSSKKLLLSDSGFYLCAWSSRRNTEAFFGQGTRLTVV.

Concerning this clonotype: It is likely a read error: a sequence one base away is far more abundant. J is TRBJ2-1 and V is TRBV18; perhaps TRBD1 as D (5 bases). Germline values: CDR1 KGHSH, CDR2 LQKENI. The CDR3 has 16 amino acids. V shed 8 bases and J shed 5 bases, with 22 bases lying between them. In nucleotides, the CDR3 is TGTGCCAGCAGTGACGGTGGGGCCACCCCTAACAATGAGCAGTTCTTC. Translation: CASSDGGATPNNEQFF.

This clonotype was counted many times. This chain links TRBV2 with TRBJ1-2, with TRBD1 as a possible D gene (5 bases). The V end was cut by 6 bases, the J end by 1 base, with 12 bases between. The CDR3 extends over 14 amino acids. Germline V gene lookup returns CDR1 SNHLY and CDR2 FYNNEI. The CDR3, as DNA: TGTGCCAGCAGCGGGGGACGGGATAACTATGGCTACACCTTC. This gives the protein CASSGGRDNYGYTF.

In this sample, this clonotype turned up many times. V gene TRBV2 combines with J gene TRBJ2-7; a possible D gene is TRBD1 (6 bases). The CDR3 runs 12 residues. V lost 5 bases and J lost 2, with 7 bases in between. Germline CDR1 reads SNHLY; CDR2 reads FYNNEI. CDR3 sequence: CASSKGAYEQYF. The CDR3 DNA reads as TGTGCCAGCAGTAAGGGGGCCTACGAGCAGTACTTC.

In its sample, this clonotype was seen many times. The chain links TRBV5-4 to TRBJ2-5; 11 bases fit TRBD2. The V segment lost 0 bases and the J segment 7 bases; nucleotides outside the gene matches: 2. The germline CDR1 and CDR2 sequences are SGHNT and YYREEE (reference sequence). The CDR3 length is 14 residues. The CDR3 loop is CASSLALAGGTQYF. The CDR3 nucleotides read TGTGCCAGCAGCTTGGCGCTAGCGGGGGGGACCCAGTACTTC. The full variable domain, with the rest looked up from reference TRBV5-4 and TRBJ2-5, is ETGVTQSPTHLIKTRGQQVTLRCSSQSGHNTVSWYQQALGQGPQFIFQYYREEENGRGNFPPRFSGLQFPNYSSELNVNALELDDSALYLCASSLALAGGTQYFGPGTRLLVL.

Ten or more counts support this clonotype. CDR3 sequence reads: CASSYSSEAGGPDTQYF. The CDR3 coding sequence is TGTGCCAGCAGTTACTCGAGTGAAGCGGGGGGGCCAGATACGCAGTATTTT. The genes are TRBV6-5 and TRBJ2-3; 10 bases are shared with TRBD2. This CDR3 contains 17 residues. The V gene end was trimmed by 0 bases and the J gene end by 4 bases; junction bases not matched to a gene: 7. Germline CDR1 MNHEY, CDR2 SVGAGI.

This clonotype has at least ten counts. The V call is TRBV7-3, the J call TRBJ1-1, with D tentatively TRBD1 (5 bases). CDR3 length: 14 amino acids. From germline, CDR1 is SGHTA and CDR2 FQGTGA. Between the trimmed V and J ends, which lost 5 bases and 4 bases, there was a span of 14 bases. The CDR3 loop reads CASSLEGRATEAFF. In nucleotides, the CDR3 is TGTGCCAGCAGCCTCGAGGGGAGGGCCACTGAAGCTTTCTTT.

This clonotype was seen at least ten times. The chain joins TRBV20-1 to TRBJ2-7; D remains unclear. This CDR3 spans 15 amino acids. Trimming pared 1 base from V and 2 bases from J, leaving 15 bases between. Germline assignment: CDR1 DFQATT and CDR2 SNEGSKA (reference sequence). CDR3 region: CSARVFQESPYEQYF. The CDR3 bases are TGCAGTGCTAGAGTGTTTCAGGAGAGTCCCTACGAGCAGTACTTC.

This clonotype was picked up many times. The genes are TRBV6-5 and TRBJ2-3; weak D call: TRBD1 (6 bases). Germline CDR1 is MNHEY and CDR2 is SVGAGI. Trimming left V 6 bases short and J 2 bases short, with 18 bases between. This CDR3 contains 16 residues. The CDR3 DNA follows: TGTGCCAGCAGCCGACAGGCCCCACCTGTCACAGATACGCAGTATTTT. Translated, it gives CASSRQAPPVTDTQYF.

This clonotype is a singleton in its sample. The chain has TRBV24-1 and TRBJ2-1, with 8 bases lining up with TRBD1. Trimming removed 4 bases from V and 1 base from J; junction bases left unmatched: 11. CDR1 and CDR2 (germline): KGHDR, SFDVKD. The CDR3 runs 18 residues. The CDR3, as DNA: TGTGCCACCAGTGACCCCACAGGGGGACGGGGTTCCTACAATGAGCAGTTCTTC. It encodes CATSDPTGGRGSYNEQFF.

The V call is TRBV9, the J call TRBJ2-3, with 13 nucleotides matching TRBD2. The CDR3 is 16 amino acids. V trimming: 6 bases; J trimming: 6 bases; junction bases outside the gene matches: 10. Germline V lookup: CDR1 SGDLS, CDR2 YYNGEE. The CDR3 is CASITGTSGDPDTQYF. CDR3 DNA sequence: TGTGCCAGCATTACCGGGACTAGCGGGGATCCTGATACGCAGTATTTT.

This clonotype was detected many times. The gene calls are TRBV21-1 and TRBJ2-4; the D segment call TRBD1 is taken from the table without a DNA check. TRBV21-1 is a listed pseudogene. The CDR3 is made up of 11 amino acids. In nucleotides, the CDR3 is TGTGCCAGCAGCCCTCAGGGGAAACAGTACTTC. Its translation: CASSPQGKQYF.

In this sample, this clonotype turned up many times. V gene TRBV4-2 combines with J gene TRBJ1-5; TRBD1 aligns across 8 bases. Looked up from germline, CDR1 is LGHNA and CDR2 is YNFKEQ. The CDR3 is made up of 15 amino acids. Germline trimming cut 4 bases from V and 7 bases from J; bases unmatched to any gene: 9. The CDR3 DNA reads TGTGCCAGCAGCCCAGATAGACAGGGGCGCCAGCCCCAGCATTTT. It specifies CASSPDRQGRQPQHF.

This CDR3 is CSALPGLAGASSYNEQFF. The CDR3 DNA is TGCAGTGCCCTACCGGGACTAGCGGGGGCCAGCTCCTACAATGAGCAGTTCTTC. The rearrangement joins TRBV20-1 to TRBJ2-1, with TRBD2 identical over 14 bases. This CDR3 region has 18 residues. J lost 0 bases, V lost 6 bases, and 10 bases had no gene match. Germline lookup yields CDR1 DFQATT and CDR2 SNEGSKA (reference sequence).

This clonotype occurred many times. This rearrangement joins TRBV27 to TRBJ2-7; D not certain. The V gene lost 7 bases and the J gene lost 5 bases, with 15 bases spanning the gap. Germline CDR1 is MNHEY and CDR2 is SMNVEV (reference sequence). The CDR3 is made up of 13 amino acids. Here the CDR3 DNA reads TGTGCCAGCAAGCCCAACCTTTATGACGAGCAGTACTTC. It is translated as CASKPNLYDEQYF.

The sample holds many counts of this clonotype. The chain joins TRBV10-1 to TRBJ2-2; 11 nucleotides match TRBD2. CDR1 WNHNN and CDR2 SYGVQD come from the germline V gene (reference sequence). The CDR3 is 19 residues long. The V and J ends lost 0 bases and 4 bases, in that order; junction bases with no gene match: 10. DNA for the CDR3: TGCGCCAGCAGTGAGTCCCTACTAGCGGGGGCCTCGGGCACCGGGGAGCTGTTTTTT. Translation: CASSESLLAGASGTGELFF.

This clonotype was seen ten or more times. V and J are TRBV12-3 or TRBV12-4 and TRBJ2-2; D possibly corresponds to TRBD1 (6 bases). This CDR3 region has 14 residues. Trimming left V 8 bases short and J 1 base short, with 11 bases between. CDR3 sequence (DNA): TGTGCCAGCTTGGACAGAGTGAACACCGGGGAGCTGTTTTTT. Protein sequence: CASLDRVNTGELFF.

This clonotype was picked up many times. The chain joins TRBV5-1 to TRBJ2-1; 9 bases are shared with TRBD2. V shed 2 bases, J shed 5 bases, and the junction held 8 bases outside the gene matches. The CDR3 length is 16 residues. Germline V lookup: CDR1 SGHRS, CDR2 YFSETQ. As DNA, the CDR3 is TGCGCCAGCAGCTTCTTCTCTAGCGGGGTAAACAATGAGCAGTTCTTC. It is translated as CASSFFSSGVNNEQFF.

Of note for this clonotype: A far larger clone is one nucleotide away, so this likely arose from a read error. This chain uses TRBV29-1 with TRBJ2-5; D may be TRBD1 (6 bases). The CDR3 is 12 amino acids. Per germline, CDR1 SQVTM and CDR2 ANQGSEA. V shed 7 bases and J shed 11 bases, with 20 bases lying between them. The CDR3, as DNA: TGCAGCGCCGGACCAGGGGACAATGAGCAGTACTTC. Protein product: CSAGPGDNEQYF. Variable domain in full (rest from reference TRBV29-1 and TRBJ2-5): SAVISQKPSRDICQRGTSLTIQCQVDSQVTMMFWYRQQPGQSLTLIATANQGSEATYESGFVIDKFPISRPNLTFSTLTVSNMSPEDSSIYLCSAGPGDNEQYFGPGTRLLVL.

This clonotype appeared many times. This CDR3 is CASSDTGGFGGETQYF. The CDR3 coding sequence is TGTGCCAGCAGCGATACAGGGGGATTCGGGGGGGAGACCCAGTACTTC. The chain employs TRBV7-2 and TRBJ2-5; possible D gene TRBD1, 8 bases. The V gene lost 5 bases and the J gene lost 5 bases, with 21 bases spanning the gap. This CDR3 has 16 amino acids. Germline-derived CDR1 and CDR2 are SGHTA and FQGNSA. Complete variable domain (other parts from reference TRBV7-2 and TRBJ2-5): GAGVSQSPSNKVTEKGKDVELRCDPISGHTALYWYRQSLGQGLEFLIYFQGNSAPDKSGLPSDRFSAERTGGSVSTLTIQRTQQEDSAVYLCASSDTGGFGGETQYFGPGTRLLVL.

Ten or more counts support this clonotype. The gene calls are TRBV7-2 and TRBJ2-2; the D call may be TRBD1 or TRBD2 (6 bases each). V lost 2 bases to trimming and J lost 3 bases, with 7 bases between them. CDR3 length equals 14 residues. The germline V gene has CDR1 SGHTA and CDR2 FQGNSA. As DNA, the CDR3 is TGTGCCAGCAGCTTAAGGGGGGACACCGGGGAGCTGTTTTTT. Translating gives CASSLRGDTGELFF.

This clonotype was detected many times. The CDR3 region has the DNA TGTGCCAGCAAGGAGCTGGGGGGCGCAGATACGCAGTATTTT. This sequence encodes CASKELGGADTQYF. The chain carries TRBV6-1 and TRBJ2-3; perhaps D is TRBD1 or TRBD2 (6 bases each). Germline V gene data show CDR1 as MNHNS and CDR2 as SASEGT. V lost 7 bases, J lost 4 bases, and 15 bases lay in between. The CDR3 has 14 amino acids.

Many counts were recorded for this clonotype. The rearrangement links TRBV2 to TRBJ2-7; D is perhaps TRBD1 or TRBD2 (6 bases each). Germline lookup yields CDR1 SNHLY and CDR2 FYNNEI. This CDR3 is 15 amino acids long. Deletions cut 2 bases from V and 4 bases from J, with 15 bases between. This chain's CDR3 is CASSEWQGRSYEQYF. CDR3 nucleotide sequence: TGTGCCAGCAGTGAATGGCAGGGGAGGTCATACGAGCAGTACTTC.